This T cell receptor beta chain was recovered during a study of blood T cell repertoires in COVID-19. Study context: The United States, Italy and Spain supplied acute and convalescent COVID-19 samples.

The CDR3 extends over 15 amino acids. V shed 4 bases, J shed 5 bases, and the junction held 6 bases outside the gene matches. Germline V CDR1 and CDR2: LNHNV, YYDKDF (reference sequence). Profiling relied on immunoSEQ multiplex PCR, and the TCRdb table lists in-frame clones only, not all of them. This table holds 50,000 or so clones, 83% found once. The rearrangement joins TRBV15 to TRBJ1-5; the match to TRBD1 covers 9 bases. Sequencing was carried out using peripheral blood. The TCR was taken from a man aged 40-55 years with acute or convalescent COVID-19. CDR3 nucleotide sequence: TGTGCCACCAGCATGCGGGACAGGGTTTATCAGCCCCAGCATTTT. It specifies CATSMRDRVYQPQHF.